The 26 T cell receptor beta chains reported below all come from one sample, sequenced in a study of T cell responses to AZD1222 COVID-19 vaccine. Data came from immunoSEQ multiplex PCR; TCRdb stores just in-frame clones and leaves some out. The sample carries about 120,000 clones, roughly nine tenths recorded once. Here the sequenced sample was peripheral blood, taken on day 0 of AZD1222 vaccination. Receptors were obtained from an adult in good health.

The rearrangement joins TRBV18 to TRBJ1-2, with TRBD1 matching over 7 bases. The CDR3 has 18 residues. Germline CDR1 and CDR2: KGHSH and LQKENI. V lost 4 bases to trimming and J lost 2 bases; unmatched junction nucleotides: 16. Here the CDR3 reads CASSLVSPRGGANYGYTF. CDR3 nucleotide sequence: TGTGCCAGCTCACTCGTGTCCCCCAGGGGGGGAGCGAACTATGGCTACACCTTC.

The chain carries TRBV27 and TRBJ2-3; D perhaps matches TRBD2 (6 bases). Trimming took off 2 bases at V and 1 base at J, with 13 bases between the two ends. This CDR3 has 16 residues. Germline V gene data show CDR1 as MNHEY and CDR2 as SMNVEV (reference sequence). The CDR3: CASSLDLATRTDTQYF. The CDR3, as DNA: TGTGCCAGCAGTTTAGATCTAGCGACTCGCACAGATACGCAGTATTTT.

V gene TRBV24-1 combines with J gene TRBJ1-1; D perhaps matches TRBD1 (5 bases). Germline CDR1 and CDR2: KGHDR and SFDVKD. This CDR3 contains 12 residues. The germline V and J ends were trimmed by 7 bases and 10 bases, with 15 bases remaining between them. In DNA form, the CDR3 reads TGTGCCACCAGGGGGACTGGGGGAGTAGCTTTCTTT. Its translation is CATRGTGGVAFF.

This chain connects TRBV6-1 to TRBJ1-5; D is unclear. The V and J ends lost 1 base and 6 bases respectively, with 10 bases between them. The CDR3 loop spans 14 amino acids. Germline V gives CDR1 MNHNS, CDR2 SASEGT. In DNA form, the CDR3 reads TGTGCCAGCAGTGAAGGATCCCGAGGTCAGCCCCAGCATTTT. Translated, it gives CASSEGSRGQPQHF.

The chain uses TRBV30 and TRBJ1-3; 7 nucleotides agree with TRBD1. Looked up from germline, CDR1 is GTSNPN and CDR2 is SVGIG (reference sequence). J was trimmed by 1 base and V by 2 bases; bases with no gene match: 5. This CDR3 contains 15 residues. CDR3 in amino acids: CAWSFLGQSGNTIYF. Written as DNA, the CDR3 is TGTGCCTGGAGTTTCCTGGGACAGTCTGGAAACACCATATATTTT.

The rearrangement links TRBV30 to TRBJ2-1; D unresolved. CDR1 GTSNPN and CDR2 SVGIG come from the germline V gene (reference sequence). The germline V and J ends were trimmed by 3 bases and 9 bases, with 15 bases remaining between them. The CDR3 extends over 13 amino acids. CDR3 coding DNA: TGTGCCTGGAGCCCCGGGTCGGCTATTGAGCAGTTCTTC. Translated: CAWSPGSAIEQFF.

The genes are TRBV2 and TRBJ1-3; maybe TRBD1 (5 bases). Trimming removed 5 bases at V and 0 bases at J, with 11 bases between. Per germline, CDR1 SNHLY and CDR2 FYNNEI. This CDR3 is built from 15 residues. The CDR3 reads CASSRDGSSGNTIYF. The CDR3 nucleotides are TGTGCCAGCAGTCGGGACGGGAGCTCTGGAAACACCATATATTTT.

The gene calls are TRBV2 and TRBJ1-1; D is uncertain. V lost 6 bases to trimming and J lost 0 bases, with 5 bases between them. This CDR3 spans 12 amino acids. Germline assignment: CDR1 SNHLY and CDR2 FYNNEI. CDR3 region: CASRGMNTEAFF. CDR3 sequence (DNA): TGTGCCAGCAGGGGGATGAACACTGAAGCTTTCTTT.

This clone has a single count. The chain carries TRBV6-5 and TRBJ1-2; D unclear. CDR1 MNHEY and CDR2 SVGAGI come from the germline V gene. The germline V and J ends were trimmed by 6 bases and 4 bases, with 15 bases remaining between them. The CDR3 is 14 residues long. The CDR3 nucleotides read TGTGCCAGCAGCCAGACGGAAAGGCCCTATGGCTACACCTTC. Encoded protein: CASSQTERPYGYTF.

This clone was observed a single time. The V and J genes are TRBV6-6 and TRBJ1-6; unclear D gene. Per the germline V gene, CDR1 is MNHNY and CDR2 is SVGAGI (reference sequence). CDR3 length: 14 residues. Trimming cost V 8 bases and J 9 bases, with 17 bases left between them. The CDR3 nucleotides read TGTGCCAGCTTCGCGGGTTATGGCAGTTCACCCCTCCACTTT. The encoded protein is CASFAGYGSSPLHF.

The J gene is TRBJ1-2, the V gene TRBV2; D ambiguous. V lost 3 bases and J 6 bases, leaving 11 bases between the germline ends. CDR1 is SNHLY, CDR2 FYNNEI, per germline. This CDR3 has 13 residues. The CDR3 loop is CASSEERRDGYTF. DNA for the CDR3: TGTGCCAGCAGTGAGGAGAGGAGGGATGGCTACACCTTC.

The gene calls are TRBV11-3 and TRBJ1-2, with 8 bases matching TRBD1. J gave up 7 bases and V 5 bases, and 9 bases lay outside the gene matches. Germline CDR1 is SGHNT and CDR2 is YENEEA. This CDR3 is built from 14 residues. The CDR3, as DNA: TGTGCCAGCAGCCCAGAGGGACAGGCATTTGGCTACACCTTC. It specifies CASSPEGQAFGYTF.

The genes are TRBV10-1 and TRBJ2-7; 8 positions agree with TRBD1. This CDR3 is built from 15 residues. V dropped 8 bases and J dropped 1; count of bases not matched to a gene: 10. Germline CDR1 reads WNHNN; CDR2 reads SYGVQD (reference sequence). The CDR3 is CASSRDRSYSYEQYF. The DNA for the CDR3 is TGCGCCAGCTCCCGGGACAGGTCCTATTCCTACGAGCAGTACTTC.

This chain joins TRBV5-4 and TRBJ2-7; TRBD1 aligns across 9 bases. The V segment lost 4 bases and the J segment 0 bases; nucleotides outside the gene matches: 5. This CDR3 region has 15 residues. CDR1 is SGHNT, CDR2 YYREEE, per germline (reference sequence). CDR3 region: CASSQGTGSSYEQYF. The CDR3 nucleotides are TGTGCCAGCAGCCAAGGGACAGGGAGCTCCTACGAGCAGTACTTC.

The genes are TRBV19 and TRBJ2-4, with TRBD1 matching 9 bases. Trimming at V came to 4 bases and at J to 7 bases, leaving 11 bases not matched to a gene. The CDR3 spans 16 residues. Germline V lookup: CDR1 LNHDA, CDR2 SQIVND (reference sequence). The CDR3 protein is CASSTLGQGKKNIQYF. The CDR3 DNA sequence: TGTGCCAGTAGTACCTTGGGACAGGGTAAGAAGAACATTCAGTACTTC. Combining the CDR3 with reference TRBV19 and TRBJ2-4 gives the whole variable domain DGGITQSPKYLFRKEGQNVTLSCEQNLNHDAMYWYRQDPGQGLRLIYYSQIVNDFQKGDIAEGYSVSREKKESFPLTVTSAQKNPTAFYLCASSTLGQGKKNIQYFGAGTRLSVL.

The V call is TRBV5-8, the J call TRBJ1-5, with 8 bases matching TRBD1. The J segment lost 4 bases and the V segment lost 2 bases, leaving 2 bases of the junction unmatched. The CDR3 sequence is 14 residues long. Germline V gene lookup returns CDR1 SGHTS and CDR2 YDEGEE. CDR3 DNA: TGTGCCAGCAGCTTTGGGACAGGTAATCAGCCCCAGCATTTT. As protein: CASSFGTGNQPQHF.

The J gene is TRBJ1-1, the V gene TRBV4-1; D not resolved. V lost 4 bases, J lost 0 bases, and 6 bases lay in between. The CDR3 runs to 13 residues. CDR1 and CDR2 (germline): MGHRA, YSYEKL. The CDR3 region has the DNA TGCGCCAGCAGCCGCCTCATGAACACTGAAGCTTTCTTT. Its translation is CASSRLMNTEAFF.

The CDR3 DNA reads as TGTGCCAGCAGCCCGACAGGGGGCCCGAACAATGAGCAGTTCTTC. Translating it yields CASSPTGGPNNEQFF. This chain joins TRBV5-8 and TRBJ2-1, with TRBD1 identical over 10 bases. In germline, CDR1 is SGHTS, CDR2 YDEGEE. V shed 4 bases and J 5 bases; nucleotides not matched to a gene: 6. The CDR3 totals 15 residues.

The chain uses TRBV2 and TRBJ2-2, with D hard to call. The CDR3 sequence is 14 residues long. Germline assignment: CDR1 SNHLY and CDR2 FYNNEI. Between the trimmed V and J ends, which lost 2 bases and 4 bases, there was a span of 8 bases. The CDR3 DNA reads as TGTGCCAGCAGTGAAAGCGAGGCCACCGGGGAGCTGTTTTTT. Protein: CASSESEATGELFF.

The CDR3 DNA is TGTGCCAGCAGTTACGGGACTGCTGGAAACACCATATATTTT. Translation gives CASSYGTAGNTIYF. The J gene is TRBJ1-3, the V gene TRBV6-5; possibly TRBD1 for D (5 bases). This CDR3 is built from 14 residues. Germline CDR1 and CDR2: MNHEY and SVGAGI. Trimming took off 2 bases at V and 2 bases at J, with 7 bases between the two ends.

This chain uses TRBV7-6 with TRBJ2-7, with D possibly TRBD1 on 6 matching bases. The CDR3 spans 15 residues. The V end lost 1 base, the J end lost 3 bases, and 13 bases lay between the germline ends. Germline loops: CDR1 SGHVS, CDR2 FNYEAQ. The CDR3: CASSLGAGAFYEQYF. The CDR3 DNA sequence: TGTGCCAGCAGCTTAGGGGCAGGGGCTTTCTACGAGCAGTACTTC.

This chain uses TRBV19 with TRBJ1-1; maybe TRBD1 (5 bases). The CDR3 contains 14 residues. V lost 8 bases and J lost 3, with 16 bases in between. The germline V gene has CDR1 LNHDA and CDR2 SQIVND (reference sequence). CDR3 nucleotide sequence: TGTGCCAGTCGGCCCAGAAGCAGGGACACTGAAGCTTTCTTT. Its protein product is CASRPRSRDTEAFF.

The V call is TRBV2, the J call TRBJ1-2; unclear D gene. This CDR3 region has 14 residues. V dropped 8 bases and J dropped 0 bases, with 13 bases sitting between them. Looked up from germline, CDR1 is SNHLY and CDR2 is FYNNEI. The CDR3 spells CASQPPNANYGYTF. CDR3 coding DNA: TGTGCCAGCCAACCACCCAACGCTAACTATGGCTACACCTTC. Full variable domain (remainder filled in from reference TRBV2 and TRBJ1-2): EPEVTQTPSHQVTQMGQEVILRCVPISNHLYFYWYRQILGQKVEFLVSFYNNEISEKSEIFDDQFSVERPDGSNFTLKIRSTKLEDSAMYFCASQPPNANYGYTFGSGTRLTVV.

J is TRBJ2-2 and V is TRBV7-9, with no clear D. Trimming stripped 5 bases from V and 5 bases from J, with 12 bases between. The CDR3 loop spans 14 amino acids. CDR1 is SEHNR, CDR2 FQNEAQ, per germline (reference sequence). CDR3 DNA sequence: TGTGCCAGCAGCCCCCAGATGGAGACCGGGGAGCTGTTTTTT. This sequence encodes CASSPQMETGELFF.

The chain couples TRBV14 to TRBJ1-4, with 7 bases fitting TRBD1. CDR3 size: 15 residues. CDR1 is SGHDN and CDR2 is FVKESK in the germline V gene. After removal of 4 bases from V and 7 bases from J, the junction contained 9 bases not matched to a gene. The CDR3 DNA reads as TGTGCCAGCAGCCGGGGACAGTGGGGGAGTGAAAAACTGTTTTTT. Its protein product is CASSRGQWGSEKLFF.

This CDR3 is CASTQTVGVTYEQYF. The CDR3 region has the DNA TGTGCCAGCACACAGACAGTAGGGGTTACCTACGAGCAGTACTTC. The chain links TRBV6-5 to TRBJ2-7; D is possibly TRBD1 (5 bases). This CDR3 is 15 amino acids long. Trimming took 7 bases from V and 2 from J, leaving 18 bases between them. CDR1 MNHEY and CDR2 SVGAGI come from the germline V gene.